Shown below are 5 T cell receptor beta chains from a single sample sequenced in a study of blood T cell repertoires in COVID-19. Measured with immunoSEQ multiplex PCR; TCRdb has only the in-frame clones, and not every one. The table shows fewer than 40,000 clones, with roughly nine tenths occurring only once. The sample taken for sequencing was peripheral blood. The receptors come from a woman older than 75 with active or convalescent COVID-19.

The chain combines TRBV28 with TRBJ2-1, with 13 bases lining up with TRBD2. Germline lookup yields CDR1 MDHEN and CDR2 SYDVKM. Trimming at V came to 2 bases and at J to 12 bases, leaving 10 bases not matched to a gene. There are 16 residues in the CDR3. For the CDR3, the DNA is TGTGCCAGCAGTTTAACGCGTACTAGCGGGGGGGCTTGGCAGTTCTTC. Translation: CASSLTRTSGGAWQFF.

The chain uses TRBV19 and TRBJ2-1; TRBD1 might be the D (6 bases). The length of the CDR3 is 17 residues. Germline values: CDR1 LNHDA, CDR2 SQIVND (reference sequence). Trimming took off 5 bases at V and 2 bases at J, with 19 bases between the two ends. The DNA of the CDR3 is TGTGCCAGTAGTCTCTCCGGGACACCGGGCACCTACAATGAGCAGTTCTTC. Translated: CASSLSGTPGTYNEQFF. Full variable domain (rest looked up from reference TRBV19 and TRBJ2-1): DGGITQSPKYLFRKEGQNVTLSCEQNLNHDAMYWYRQDPGQGLRLIYYSQIVNDFQKGDIAEGYSVSREKKESFPLTVTSAQKNPTAFYLCASSLSGTPGTYNEQFFGPGTRLTVL.

V usage is TRBV5-1 and J usage is TRBJ2-6; 7 positions match TRBD1. This CDR3 contains 18 residues. Germline V gene lookup returns CDR1 SGHRS and CDR2 YFSETQ. V lost 5 bases and J lost 0; bases outside the gene matches: 11. This chain's CDR3 is CASRSTGDRGSGANVLTF. The DNA for the CDR3 is TGCGCCAGCAGGAGTACTGGGGACAGAGGCTCTGGGGCCAACGTCCTGACTTTC.

The rearrangement links TRBV29-1 to TRBJ1-1, with a possible D match to TRBD1 (6 bases). Germline CDR1 is SQVTM and CDR2 is ANQGSEA. Trimming left V 7 bases short and J 5 bases short, with 20 bases between. This CDR3 is built from 14 residues. CDR3 bases: TGCAGCGCGAAGGGGGGGCGGTTTGGAACTGAAGCTTTCTTT. It yields the protein CSAKGGRFGTEAFF.

The CDR3 region is CASSVAGSGANVLTF. The DNA of the CDR3 is TGTGCCAGCAGCGTAGCGGGCTCTGGGGCCAACGTCCTGACTTTC. The rearrangement links TRBV9 to TRBJ2-6, with no clear D. This CDR3 is 15 amino acids long. Trimming removed 0 bases at V and 0 bases at J, with 4 bases between. CDR1 is SGDLS and CDR2 is YYNGEE in the germline V gene. The full variable domain, completed using reference TRBV9 and TRBJ2-6, is DSGVTQTPKHLITATGQRVTLRCSPRSGDLSVYWYQQSLDQGLQFLIQYYNGEERAKGNILERFSAQQFPDLHSELNLSSLELGDSALYFCASSVAGSGANVLTFGAGSRLTVL.